Given below is one T cell receptor (beta chain) in context. This sample is drawn from a study of blood T cell repertoires in COVID-19. The repertoire was sequenced with immunoSEQ multiplex PCR; TCRdb's copy has only in-frame clones and lacks some. This sample has approximately 180,000 clones, with approximately 87% found just once. The Seattle patients, enrolled during active infection, were followed longitudinally. The J segment lost 3 bases and the V segment lost 9 bases, leaving 6 bases of the junction unmatched. The germline V gene encodes CDR1 LNHDA and CDR2 SQIVND (reference sequence). The CDR3 runs 13 residues.

The J gene is TRBJ2-3, the V gene TRBV19; the match to TRBD1 covers 7 bases. The sequenced sample was peripheral blood. This receptor was identified in a woman in her seventies with COVID-19, enrolled during active disease. CDR3 sequence reads: CARKGQRTDTQYF. DNA of the CDR3: TGTGCCAGGAAGGGACAGCGGACAGATACGCAGTATTTT.